Sequencing of this T cell receptor (beta chain) was carried out in a study of cytomegalovirus exposure and HLA in healthy donors. This clone was detected ten times or more. The antigen remains unidentified. Study results and caveats: Rare TCR sequences dominated, though some public TCRs recurred in many donors. High sensitivity and specificity were reportedly achieved when the classifier diagnosed cytomegalovirus status. Subsequent analysis of the approximately 110 validation repertoires found a tendency for first-cohort TCR clusters to co-occur.

The CDR3 loop spans 14 amino acids. Germline CDR1 SGHTA, CDR2 FQGNSA. V was trimmed by 7 bases and J by 3 bases, leaving 13 bases between them. The table came from immunoSEQ multiplex PCR; TCRdb's copy has only in-frame clones and leaves some out. This table has about 140,000 clones, just under 85% appearing once. The chain employs TRBV7-2 and TRBJ2-1; perhaps TRBD2 as D (6 bases). This receptor was identified in a man under 40 in good health and CMV-seropositive. The sequenced material came from PBMCs. The CDR3 nucleotides are TGTGCCAGCACCCGGCAGGGAGGCTACAATGAGCAGTTCTTC. Translated: CASTRQGGYNEQFF.